Described below is a single TCR beta chain sequence and its context. Its antigen is not known. The source of the sample is a study of PD-L1 blockade in urothelial cancer. Study at large: It was at 3 weeks (second dose) and 6 weeks after treatment start that blood was analyzed. The study, taken as a whole, reports: Pretreatment clonality of the blood TCR repertoire below the median was predictive of superior survival. Expansion of tumor-associated blood clones at 3 weeks was greater in durable-benefit patients.

Sequenced by immunoSEQ multiplex PCR; TCRdb stores in-frame clones only, minus some. The sample carries roughly 100,000 clones, 89% recorded once. As for time point: pretreatment peripheral blood. Germline-derived CDR1 and CDR2 are MDHEN and SYDVKM. This CDR3 is 13 amino acids long. V lost 5 bases, J lost 2 bases, and 10 bases lay in between. The rearrangement joins TRBV28 to TRBJ2-7; D perhaps matches TRBD1 (5 bases). Sequenced material: PBMCs, taken around atezolizumab (anti-PD-L1) treatment. This TCR was recovered from a woman older than 75 with urothelial cancer. CDR3 region: CASSQGSPYEQYF. The CDR3 coding sequence is TGTGCCAGCAGTCAGGGATCGCCCTACGAGCAGTACTTC.